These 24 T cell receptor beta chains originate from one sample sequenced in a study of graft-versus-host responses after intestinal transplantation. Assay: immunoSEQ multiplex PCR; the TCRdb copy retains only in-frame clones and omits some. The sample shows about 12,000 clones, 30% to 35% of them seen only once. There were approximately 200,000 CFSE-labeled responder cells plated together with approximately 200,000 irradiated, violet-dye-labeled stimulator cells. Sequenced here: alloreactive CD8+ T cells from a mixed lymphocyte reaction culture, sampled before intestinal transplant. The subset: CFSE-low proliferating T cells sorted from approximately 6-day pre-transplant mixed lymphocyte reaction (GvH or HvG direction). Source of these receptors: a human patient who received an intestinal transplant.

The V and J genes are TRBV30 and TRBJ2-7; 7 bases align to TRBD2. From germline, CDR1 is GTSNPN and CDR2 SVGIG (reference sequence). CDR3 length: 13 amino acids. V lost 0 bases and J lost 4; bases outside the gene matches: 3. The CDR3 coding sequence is TGTGCCTGGAGTGTATCTAGCGGATACGAGCAGTACTTC. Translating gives CAWSVSSGYEQYF.

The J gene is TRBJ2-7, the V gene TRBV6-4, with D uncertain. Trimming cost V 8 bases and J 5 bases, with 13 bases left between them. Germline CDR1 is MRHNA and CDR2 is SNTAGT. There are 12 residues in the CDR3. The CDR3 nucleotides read TGTGCCAGCGGTCGGGCCCAGAACGAGCAGTACTTC. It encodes CASGRAQNEQYF.

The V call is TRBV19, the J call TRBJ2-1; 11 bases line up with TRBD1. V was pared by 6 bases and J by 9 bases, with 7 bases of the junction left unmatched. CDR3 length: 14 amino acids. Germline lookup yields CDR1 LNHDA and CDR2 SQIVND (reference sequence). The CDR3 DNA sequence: TGTGCCAGTAGCCCCGGGACAGGGGGTTTTGAGCAGTTCTTC. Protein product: CASSPGTGGFEQFF.

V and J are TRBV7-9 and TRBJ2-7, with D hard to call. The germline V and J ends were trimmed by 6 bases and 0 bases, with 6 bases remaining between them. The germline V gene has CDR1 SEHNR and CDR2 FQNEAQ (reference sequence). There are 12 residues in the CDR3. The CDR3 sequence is CASSFSSYEQYF. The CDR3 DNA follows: TGTGCCAGCAGTTTTAGCTCCTACGAGCAGTACTTC.

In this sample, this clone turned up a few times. The CDR3 sequence is CASSFGLAGVGNEQFF. The CDR3 DNA is TGTGCCAGCAGCTTTGGACTAGCGGGAGTGGGCAATGAGCAGTTCTTC. This chain connects TRBV5-6 to TRBJ2-1; TRBD2 aligns across 13 bases. The germline V gene has CDR1 SGHDT and CDR2 YYEEEE. The CDR3 spans 16 residues. V was clipped by 2 bases and J by 6 bases; unmatched bases: 5.

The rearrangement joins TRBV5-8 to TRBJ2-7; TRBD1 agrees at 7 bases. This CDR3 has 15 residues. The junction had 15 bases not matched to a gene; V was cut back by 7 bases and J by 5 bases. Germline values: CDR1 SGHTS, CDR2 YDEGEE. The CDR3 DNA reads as TGTGCCAGCCCGACGGGGACAGTACCATGGGACGAGCAGTACTTC. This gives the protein CASPTGTVPWDEQYF.

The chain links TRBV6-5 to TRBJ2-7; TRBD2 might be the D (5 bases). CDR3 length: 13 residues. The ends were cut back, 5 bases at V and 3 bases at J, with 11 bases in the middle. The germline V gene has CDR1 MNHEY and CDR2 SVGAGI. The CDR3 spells CASSVWTVYEQYF. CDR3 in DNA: TGTGCCAGCAGTGTCTGGACTGTCTACGAGCAGTACTTC.

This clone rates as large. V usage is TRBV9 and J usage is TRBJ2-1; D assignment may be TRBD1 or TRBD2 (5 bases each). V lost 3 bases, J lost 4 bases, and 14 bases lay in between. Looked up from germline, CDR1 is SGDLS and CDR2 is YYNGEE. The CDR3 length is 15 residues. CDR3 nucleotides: TGTGCCAGCAGCGCCGACGGGGCGATATACAATGAGCAGTTCTTC. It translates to CASSADGAIYNEQFF.

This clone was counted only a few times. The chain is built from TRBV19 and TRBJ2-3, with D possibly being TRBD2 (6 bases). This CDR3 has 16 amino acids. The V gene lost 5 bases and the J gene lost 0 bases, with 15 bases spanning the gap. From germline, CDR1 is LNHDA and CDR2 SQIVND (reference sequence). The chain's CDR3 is CASSVLLAASTDTQYF. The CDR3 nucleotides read TGTGCCAGTAGTGTTCTACTAGCCGCTAGCACAGATACGCAGTATTTT.

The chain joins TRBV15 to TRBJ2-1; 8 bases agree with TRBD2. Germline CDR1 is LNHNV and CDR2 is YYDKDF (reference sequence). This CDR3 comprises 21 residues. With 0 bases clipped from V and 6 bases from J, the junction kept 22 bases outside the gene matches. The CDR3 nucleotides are TGTGCCACCAGCAGAGATAAGAGTGAGGGGATAAGAGCGGGAGAGTTCAATGAGCAGTTCTTC. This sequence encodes CATSRDKSEGIRAGEFNEQFF. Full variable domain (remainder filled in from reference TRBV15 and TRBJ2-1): DAMVIQNPRYQVTQFGKPVTLSCSQTLNHNVMYWYQQKSSQAPKLLFHYYDKDFNNEADTPDNFQSRRPNTSFCFLDIRSPGLGDTAMYLCATSRDKSEGIRAGEFNEQFFGPGTRLTVL.

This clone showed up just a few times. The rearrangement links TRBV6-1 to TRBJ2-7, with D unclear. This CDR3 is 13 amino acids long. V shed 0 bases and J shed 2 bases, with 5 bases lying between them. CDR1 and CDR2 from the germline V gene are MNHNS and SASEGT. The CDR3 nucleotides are TGTGCCAGCAGTGAAGCCCACCCCTACGAGCAGTACTTC. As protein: CASSEAHPYEQYF.

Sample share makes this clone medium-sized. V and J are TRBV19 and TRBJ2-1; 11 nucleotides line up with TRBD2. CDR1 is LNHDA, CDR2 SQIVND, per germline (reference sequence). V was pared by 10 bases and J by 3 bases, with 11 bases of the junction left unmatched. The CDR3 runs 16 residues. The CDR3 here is CATGTSGLMIYNEQFF. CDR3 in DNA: TGTGCCACCGGGACTAGCGGCTTAATGATCTACAATGAGCAGTTCTTC.

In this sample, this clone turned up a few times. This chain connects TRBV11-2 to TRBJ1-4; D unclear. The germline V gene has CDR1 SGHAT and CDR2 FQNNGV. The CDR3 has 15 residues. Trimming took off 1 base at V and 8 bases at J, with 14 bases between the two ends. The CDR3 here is CASSLGLGLGEKLFF. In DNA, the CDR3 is TGTGCCAGCAGCTTAGGTTTGGGCCTCGGAGAAAAACTGTTTTTT.

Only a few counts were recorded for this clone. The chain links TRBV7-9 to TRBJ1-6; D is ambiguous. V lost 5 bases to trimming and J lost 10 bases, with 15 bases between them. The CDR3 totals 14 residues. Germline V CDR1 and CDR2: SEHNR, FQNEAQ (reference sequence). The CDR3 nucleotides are TGTGCCAGCAGCGAAGGGTTTGGGCTCTCACCCCTCCACTTT. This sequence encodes CASSEGFGLSPLHF.

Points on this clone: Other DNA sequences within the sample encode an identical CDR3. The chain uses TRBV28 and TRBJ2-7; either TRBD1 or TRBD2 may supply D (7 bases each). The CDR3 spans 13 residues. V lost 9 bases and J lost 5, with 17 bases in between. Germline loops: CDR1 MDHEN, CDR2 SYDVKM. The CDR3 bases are TGTGCCAGGCAGGCCAGGGGGGGGGACGAGCAGTACTTC. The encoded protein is CARQARGGDEQYF.

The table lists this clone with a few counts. CDR3 residues: CASSYSNEQYF. The CDR3 region has the DNA TGTGCCAGCAGTTACTCGAACGAGCAGTACTTC. The rearrangement uses TRBV6-6 and TRBJ2-7; D unclear. This CDR3 comprises 11 residues. Germline assignment: CDR1 MNHNY and CDR2 SVGAGI (reference sequence). V dropped 0 bases and J dropped 5 bases, with 2 bases sitting between them.

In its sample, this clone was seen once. The CDR3 spells CASSPGLAGEVEQFF. CDR3 coding DNA: TGTGCCAGCAGCCCGGGACTAGCGGGAGAAGTTGAGCAGTTCTTC. This chain connects TRBV4-2 to TRBJ2-1; 14 positions match TRBD2. This CDR3 comprises 15 residues. Germline V gene sequence: CDR1 LGHNA, CDR2 YNFKEQ. The junction had 5 bases not matched to a gene; V was cut back by 4 bases and J by 9 bases.

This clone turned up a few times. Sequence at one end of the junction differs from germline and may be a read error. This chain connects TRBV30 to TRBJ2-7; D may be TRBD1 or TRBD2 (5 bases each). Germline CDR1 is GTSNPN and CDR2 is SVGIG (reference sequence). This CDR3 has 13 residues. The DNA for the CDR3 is TGTGGCTGGATCGAGGGGAGAGACTACGAGCAGTACTTC. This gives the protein CGWIEGRDYEQYF.

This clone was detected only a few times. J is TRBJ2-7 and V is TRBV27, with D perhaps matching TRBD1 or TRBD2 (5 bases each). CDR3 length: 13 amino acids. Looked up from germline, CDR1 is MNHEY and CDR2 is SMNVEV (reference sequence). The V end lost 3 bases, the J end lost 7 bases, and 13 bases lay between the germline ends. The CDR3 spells CASSFGDVFEQYF. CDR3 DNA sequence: TGTGCCAGCAGTTTTGGGGACGTTTTTGAGCAGTACTTC.

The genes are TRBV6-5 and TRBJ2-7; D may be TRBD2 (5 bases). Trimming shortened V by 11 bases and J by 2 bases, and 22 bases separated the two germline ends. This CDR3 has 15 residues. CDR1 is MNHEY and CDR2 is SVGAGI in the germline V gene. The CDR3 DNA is TGTGCCGCGACCGGAGGCGGGTTCCAACCCTACGAGCAGTACTTC. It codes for CAATGGGFQPYEQYF.

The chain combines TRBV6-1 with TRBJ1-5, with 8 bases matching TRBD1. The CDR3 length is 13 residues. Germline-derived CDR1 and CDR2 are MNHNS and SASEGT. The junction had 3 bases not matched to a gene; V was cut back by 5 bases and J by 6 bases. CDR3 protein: CASSRTGPQPQHF. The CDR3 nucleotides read TGTGCCAGCAGTCGGACAGGGCCTCAGCCCCAGCATTTT.

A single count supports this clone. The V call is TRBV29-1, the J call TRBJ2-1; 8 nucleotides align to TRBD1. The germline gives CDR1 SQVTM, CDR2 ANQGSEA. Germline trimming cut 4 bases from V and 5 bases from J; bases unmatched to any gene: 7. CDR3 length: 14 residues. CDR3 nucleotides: TGCAGCGTTGTTGCCGGGACAGGTGACAATGAGCAGTTCTTC. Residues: CSVVAGTGDNEQFF.

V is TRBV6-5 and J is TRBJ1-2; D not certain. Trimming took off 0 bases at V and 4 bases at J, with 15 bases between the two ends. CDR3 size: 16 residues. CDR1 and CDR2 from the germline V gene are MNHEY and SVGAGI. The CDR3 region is CASSYSVAQLLYGYTF. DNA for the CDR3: TGTGCCAGCAGTTACTCGGTAGCTCAGTTACTCTATGGCTACACCTTC.

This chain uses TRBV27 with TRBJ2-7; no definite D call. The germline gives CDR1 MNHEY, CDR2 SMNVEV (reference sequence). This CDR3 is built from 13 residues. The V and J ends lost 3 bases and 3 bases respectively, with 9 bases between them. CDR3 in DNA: TGTGCCAGCAGTTTCGGGCAGTTCTACGAGCAGTACTTC. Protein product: CASSFGQFYEQYF.